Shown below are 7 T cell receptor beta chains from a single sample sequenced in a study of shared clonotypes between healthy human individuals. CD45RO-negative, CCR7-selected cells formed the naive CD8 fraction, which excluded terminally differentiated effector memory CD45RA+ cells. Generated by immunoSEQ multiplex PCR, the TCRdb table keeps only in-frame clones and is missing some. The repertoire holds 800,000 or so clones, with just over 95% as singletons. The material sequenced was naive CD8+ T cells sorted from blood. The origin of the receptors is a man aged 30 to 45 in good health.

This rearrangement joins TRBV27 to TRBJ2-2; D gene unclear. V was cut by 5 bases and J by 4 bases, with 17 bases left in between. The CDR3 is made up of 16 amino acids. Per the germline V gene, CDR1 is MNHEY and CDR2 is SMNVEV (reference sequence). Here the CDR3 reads CASSGLSALGTGELFF. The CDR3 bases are TGTGCCAGCAGTGGTCTGTCGGCGCTCGGCACCGGGGAGCTGTTTTTT.

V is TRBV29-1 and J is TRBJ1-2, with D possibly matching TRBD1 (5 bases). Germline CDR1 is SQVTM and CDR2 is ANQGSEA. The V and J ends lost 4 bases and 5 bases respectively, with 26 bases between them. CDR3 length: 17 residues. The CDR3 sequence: CSVGGELRAERGYGYTF. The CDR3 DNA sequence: TGCAGCGTTGGAGGGGAACTCCGGGCCGAGAGGGGATATGGCTACACCTTC.

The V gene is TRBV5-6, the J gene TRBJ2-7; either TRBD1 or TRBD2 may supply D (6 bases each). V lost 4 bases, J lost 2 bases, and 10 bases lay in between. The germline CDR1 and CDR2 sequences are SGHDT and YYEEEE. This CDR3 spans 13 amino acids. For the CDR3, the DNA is TGTGCCAGCAGCGTAGGGGGGCCCTACGAGCAGTACTTC. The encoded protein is CASSVGGPYEQYF.

CDR3: CASSRTGLAASDEQFF. The CDR3, as DNA: TGTGCCAGCAGCCGAACGGGACTAGCGGCTTCGGATGAGCAGTTCTTC. The chain joins TRBV7-9 to TRBJ2-1; 11 bases fit TRBD2. The CDR3 totals 16 residues. The J segment lost 8 bases and the V segment lost 5 bases, leaving 11 bases of the junction unmatched. Germline CDR1 SEHNR, CDR2 FQNEAQ (reference sequence).

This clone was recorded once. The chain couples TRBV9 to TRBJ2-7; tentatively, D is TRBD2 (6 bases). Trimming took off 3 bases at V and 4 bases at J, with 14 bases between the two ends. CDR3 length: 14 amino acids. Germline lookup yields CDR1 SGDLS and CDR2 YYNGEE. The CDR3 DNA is TGTGCCAGCAGCGCGGGCCTTGGGGGGTACGAGCAGTACTTC. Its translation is CASSAGLGGYEQYF.

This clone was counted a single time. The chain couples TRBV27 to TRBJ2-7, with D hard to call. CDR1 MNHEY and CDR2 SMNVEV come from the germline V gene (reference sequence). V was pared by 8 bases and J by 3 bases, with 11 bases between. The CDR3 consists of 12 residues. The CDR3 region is CASVGYDYEQYF. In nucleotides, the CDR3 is TGTGCCAGCGTGGGGTACGACTACGAGCAGTACTTC.

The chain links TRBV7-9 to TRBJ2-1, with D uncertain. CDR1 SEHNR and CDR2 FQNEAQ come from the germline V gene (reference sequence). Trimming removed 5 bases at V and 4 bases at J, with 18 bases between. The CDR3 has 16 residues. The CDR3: CASSHASSLGYNEQFF. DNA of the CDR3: TGTGCCAGCAGCCACGCATCCTCCCTGGGGTACAATGAGCAGTTCTTC.